The 6 T cell receptor beta chains reported below all come from one sample, sequenced in a study of CD8 T cells in ankylosing spondylitis. TCRdb recomputed calls from the 5' RACE reads with MiXCR, one row per CDR3 protein. In the table there are fewer than 650,000 distinct CDR3 sequences, about an eighth of which are singletons. The antigens these receptors bind are not known. Notes on the study in general: Characteristic, it appeared, of ankylosing spondylitis blood was a TCR beta motif of eight highly homologous variants.

The source material was blood, either unsorted or a sorted T cell fraction (not recorded which). These receptors originate from a male donor with ankylosing spondylitis.

This clonotype was seen at least ten times. The junction departs from germline at one end; a sequencing error may be responsible. The chain employs TRBV6-1 and TRBJ1-6; D is uncertain. This CDR3 has 13 residues. In germline, CDR1 is MNHNS, CDR2 SASEGT. CDR3 sequence reads: CASGETANSPLHF. The CDR3 nucleotides are TGTGCCAGCGGTGAGACGGCTAATTCACCCCTCCACTTT.

The chain combines TRBV7-9 with TRBJ2-3, with 7 bases identical to TRBD2. Germline V gene data show CDR1 as SEHNR and CDR2 as FQNEAQ (reference sequence). V trimming: 5 bases; J trimming: 4 bases; junction bases outside the gene matches: 9. There are 15 residues in the CDR3. The CDR3 reads CASSPWAGDADTQYF. The CDR3 coding sequence is TGTGCCAGCAGCCCTTGGGCGGGAGACGCAGATACGCAGTATTTT.

V and J are TRBV5-1 and TRBJ1-1, with no clear D. Germline V gives CDR1 SGHRS, CDR2 YFSETQ. The CDR3 contains 16 residues. Trimming removed 4 bases from V and 0 bases from J, with 16 bases in between. The CDR3 DNA follows: TGCGCCAGCAGCCCTCAACGTTTTAGGGTGAACACTGAAGCTTTCTTT. This translates into CASSPQRFRVNTEAFF.

In DNA, the CDR3 is TGTGCCAGCAGCCCAACCCAACTCCCTGGAAACACCATATATTTT. Encoded protein: CASSPTQLPGNTIYF. The rearrangement uses TRBV28 and TRBJ1-3, with unresolved D. With 6 bases removed from V and 2 bases from J, the gap between germline ends came to 14 bases. From germline, CDR1 is MDHEN and CDR2 SYDVKM. The CDR3 contains 15 residues.

The chain has TRBV11-2 and TRBJ1-1; TRBD1 might be the D (5 bases). V dropped 5 bases and J dropped 0 bases, with 10 bases sitting between them. From germline, CDR1 is SGHAT and CDR2 FQNNGV. This CDR3 contains 14 residues. The CDR3 DNA sequence: TGTGCCAGCAGCCAAGGGACGTTGAACACTGAAGCTTTCTTT. Its protein product is CASSQGTLNTEAFF.

The chain uses TRBV10-3 and TRBJ2-5, with 10 nucleotides matching TRBD2. The CDR3 totals 18 residues. Trimming cost V 0 bases and J 4 bases; bases outside gene matches: 11. Germline-derived CDR1 and CDR2 are ENHRY and SYGVKD. Written as DNA, the CDR3 is TGTGCCATCAGTGAGTCGGTAGTAGCGGGAGGTGCTCGAGAGACCCAGTACTTC. It encodes CAISESVVAGGARETQYF.